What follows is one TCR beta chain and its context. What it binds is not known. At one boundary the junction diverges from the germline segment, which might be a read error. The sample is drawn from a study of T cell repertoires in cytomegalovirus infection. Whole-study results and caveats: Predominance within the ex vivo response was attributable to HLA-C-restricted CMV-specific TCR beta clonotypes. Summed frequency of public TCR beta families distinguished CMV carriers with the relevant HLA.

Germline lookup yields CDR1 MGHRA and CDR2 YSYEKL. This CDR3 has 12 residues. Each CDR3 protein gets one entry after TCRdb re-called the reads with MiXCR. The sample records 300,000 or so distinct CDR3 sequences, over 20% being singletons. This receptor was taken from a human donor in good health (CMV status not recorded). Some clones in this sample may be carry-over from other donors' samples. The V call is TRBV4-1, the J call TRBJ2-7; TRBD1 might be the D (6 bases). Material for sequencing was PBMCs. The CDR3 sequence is CASSQGQSEQYF. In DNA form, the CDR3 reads TGTGCCAGCAGCCAAGGACAGAGCGAGCAGTACTTC.